The source of this T cell receptor (beta chain) is a study of cytomegalovirus exposure and HLA in healthy donors. This clone was detected only a few times. The antigen is undetermined. The ends were cut back, 4 bases at V and 9 bases at J, with 16 bases in the middle. The length of the CDR3 is 14 residues. Germline lookup yields CDR1 KGHSH and CDR2 LQKENI. General study findings and limits: In a later analysis, TCR association rates varied by HLA locus: DRB1 most, HLA-C fewest. The authors considered a cluster of highly shared sequence variants likely to be a sequencing artifact. Researchers reported in a later analysis that common viral pathogens appeared linked to several top clusters. An analysis was carried out at a later point. It showed that HLA-associated TCR beta chains were more clonally expanded than equally common non-associated chains.

Primers included in the PCR were 60 Vbeta and 13 Jbeta primers. Sequenced by immunoSEQ multiplex PCR; TCRdb stores in-frame clones only, minus some. Of under 250,000 clones listed, about 85% are singletons. The sequenced sample was PBMCs. The chain uses TRBV18 and TRBJ2-1, with D perhaps TRBD2 (5 bases). The sequence was collected from a woman in her forties or fifties in good health and CMV-seropositive. The CDR3 region has the DNA TGTGCCAGCTCACAATACATGACCGAGGGTGAGCAGTTCTTC. It encodes CASSQYMTEGEQFF.